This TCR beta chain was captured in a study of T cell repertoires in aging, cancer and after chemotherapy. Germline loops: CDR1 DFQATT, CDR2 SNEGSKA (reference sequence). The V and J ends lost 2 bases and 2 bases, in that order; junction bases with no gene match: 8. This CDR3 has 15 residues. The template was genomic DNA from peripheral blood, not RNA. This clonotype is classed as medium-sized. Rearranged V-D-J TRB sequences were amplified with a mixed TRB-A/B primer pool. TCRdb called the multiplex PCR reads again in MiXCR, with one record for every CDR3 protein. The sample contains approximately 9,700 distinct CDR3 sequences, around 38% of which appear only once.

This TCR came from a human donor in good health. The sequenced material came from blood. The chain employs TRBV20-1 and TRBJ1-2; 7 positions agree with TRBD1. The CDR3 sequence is CSARSMTGLNYGYTF. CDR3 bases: TGCAGTGCTAGATCGATGACAGGGTTAAACTATGGCTACACCTTC.